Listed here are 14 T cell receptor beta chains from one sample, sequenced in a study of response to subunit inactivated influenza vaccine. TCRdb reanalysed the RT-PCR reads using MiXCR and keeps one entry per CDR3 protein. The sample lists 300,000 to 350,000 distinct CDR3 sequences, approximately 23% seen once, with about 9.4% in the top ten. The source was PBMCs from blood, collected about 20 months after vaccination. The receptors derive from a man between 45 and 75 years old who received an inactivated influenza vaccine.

The CDR3 sequence: CSASDGGETQYF. Here the CDR3 DNA reads TGCAGTGCTAGTGATGGAGGCGAGACCCAGTACTTC. This sequence joins TRBV20-1 and TRBJ2-5; maybe TRBD2 (5 bases). V lost 3 bases and J lost 5, with 10 bases in between. The CDR3 contains 12 residues. The germline V gene has CDR1 DFQATT and CDR2 SNEGSKA (reference sequence).

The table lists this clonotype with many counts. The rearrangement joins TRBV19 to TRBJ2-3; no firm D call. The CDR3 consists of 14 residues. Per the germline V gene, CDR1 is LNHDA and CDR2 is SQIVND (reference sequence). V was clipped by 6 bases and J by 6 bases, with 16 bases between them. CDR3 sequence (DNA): TGTGCCAGTAGCACGGGTACAAGAACCGATACGCAGTATTTT. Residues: CASSTGTRTDTQYF. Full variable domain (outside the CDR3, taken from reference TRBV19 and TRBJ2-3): DGGITQSPKYLFRKEGQNVTLSCEQNLNHDAMYWYRQDPGQGLRLIYYSQIVNDFQKGDIAEGYSVSREKKESFPLTVTSAQKNPTAFYLCASSTGTRTDTQYFGPGTRLTVL.

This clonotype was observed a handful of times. CDR3 DNA sequence: TGTGCCAGCAGCGAACAGGGGAGGGCCACTGAAGCTTTCTTT. Its translation is CASSEQGRATEAFF. The chain recombines TRBV12-3 or TRBV12-4 with TRBJ1-1; TRBD1 matches at 7 bases. This CDR3 is built from 14 residues. V dropped 6 bases and J dropped 4; count of bases not matched to a gene: 8.

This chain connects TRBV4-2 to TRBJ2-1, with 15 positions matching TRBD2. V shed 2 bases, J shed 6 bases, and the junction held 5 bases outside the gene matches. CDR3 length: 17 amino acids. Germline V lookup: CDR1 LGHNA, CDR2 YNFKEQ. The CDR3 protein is CASSQWTSGGGFNEQFF. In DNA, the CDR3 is TGTGCCAGCAGCCAATGGACTAGCGGGGGGGGGTTCAATGAGCAGTTCTTC.

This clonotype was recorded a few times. The CDR3 here is CASRLLASNTGELFF. Here the CDR3 DNA reads TGTGCCAGCAGGCTACTAGCGTCGAACACCGGGGAGCTGTTTTTT. The V gene is TRBV7-2, the J gene TRBJ2-2; TRBD2 aligns across 7 bases. Germline CDR1 is SGHTA and CDR2 is FQGNSA. Trimming removed 6 bases from V and 0 bases from J; junction bases left unmatched: 4. The CDR3 consists of 15 residues. Based on the CDR3 plus reference TRBV7-2 and TRBJ2-2, the full variable domain is GAGVSQSPSNKVTEKGKDVELRCDPISGHTALYWYRQSLGQGLEFLIYFQGNSAPDKSGLPSDRFSAERTGGSVSTLTIQRTQQEDSAVYLCASRLLASNTGELFFGEGSRLTVL.

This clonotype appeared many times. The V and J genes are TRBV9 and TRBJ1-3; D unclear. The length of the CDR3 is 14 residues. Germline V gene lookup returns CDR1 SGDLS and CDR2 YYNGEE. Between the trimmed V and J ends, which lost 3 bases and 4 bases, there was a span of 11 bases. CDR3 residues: CASSASLGGNTIYF. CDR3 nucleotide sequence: TGTGCCAGCAGCGCCAGTCTAGGAGGAAACACCATATATTTT.

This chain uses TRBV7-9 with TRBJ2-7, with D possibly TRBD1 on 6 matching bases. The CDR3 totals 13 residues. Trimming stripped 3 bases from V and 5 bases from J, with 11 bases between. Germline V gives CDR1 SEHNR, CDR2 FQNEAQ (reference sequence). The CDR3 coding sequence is TGTGCCAGCAGCTTGGACAGCCCCCACGAGCAGTACTTC. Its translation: CASSLDSPHEQYF.

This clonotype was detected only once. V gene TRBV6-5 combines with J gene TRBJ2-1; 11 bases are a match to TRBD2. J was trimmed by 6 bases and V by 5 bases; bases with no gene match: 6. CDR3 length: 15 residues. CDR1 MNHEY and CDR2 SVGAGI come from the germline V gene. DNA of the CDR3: TGTGCCAGCAGTACTAGCGGGGGTTTCGGCAATGAGCAGTTCTTC. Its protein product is CASSTSGGFGNEQFF.

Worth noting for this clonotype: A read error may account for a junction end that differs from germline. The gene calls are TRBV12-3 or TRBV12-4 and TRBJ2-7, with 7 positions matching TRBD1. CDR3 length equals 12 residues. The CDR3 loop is CASSLEGGTGDF. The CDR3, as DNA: TGTGCCAGCAGTTTAGAAGGGGGAACAGGGGACTTC.

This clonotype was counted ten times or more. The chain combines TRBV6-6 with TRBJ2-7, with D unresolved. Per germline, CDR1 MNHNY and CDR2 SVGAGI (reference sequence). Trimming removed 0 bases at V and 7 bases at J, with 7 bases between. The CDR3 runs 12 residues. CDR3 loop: CASSYSLAEQYF. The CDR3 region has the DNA TGTGCCAGCAGTTACTCCTTGGCAGAGCAGTACTTC.

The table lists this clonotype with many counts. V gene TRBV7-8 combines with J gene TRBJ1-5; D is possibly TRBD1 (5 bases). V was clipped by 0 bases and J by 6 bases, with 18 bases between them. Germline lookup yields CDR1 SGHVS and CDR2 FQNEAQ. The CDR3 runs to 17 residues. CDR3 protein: CASSLALRQNVGQPQHF. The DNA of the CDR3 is TGTGCCAGCAGCTTAGCGTTGAGACAGAACGTCGGTCAGCCCCAGCATTTT.

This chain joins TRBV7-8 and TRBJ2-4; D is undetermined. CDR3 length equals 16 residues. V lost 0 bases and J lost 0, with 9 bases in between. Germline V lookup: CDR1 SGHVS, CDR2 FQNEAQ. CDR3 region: CASSLAGRLAKNIQYF. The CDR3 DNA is TGTGCCAGCAGCTTAGCTGGGCGGCTAGCCAAAAACATTCAGTACTTC.

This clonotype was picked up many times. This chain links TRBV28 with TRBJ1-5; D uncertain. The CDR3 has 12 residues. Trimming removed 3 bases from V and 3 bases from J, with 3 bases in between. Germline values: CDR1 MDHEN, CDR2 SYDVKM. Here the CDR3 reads CASSLNNQPQHF. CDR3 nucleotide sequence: TGTGCCAGCAGTTTGAACAATCAGCCCCAGCATTTT.

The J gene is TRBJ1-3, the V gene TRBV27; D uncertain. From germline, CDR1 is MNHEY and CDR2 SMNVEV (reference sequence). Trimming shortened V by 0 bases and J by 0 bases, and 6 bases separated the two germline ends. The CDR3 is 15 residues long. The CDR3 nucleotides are TGTGCCAGCAGTTTATCAAGTGGCTCTGGAAACACCATATATTTT. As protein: CASSLSSGSGNTIYF.